This T cell receptor beta chain was recorded in a study of cytomegalovirus exposure and HLA in healthy donors (dated by TCRdb to the late 2010s). Background on the whole study: A later analysis indicated that the roughly 130 validation repertoires were generated on the platform also employed for the 700 or so repertoires of the first cohort. The study aimed to test whether cataloging public T cell receptors could reveal signatures of past pathogen exposure. Along with the approximately 620-subject first cohort, a separate validation cohort of over a hundred different subjects was used. High-throughput TCR immunosequencing, statistical association of individual TCRs with disease status, and machine learning were combined to predict cytomegalovirus infection status.

The paper as a whole reports these results and caveats: The study listed 164 TCR beta chains as associated with cytomegalovirus. Most TCR sequences were seen in very few donors, while some public TCRs were found in many individuals. A few of the identified cytomegalovirus-associated TCR beta chains were confirmed in vitro to be specific for cytomegalovirus antigens. The validation cohort had no HLA typing available for a later analysis, so co-occurrence within that cohort was assessed over all 130 or so repertoires. The classifier was reported to diagnose cytomegalovirus status with high specificity and sensitivity in both the original cohort and the validation cohort. In a later analysis, TCRs clustered in the first cohort were found to also tend to co-occur in the roughly 110 validation repertoires, with around 94% of cluster scores above 0. It was suggested by the authors that the approach could potentially be generalized to other disease states and immunological phenotypes.

Libraries were built with the immunoSEQ multiplex PCR assay. The paper's data handling went like this. To diagnose cytomegalovirus status from the catalog of TCR beta chain sequences, a statistical classification framework was built. In its TCRdb copy, this immuneACCESS table keeps in-frame sequences only and misses some clones. Where compared with another copy, unresolved V genes explain less than half of these, and the others have no known cause. The V and J calls and clone size come from that table; D and trimming were worked out from the DNA. The sample yields about 140,000 clones; 94% were counted once. The ten largest clonotypes hold 1.8% of the sample. Ends trimmed: V by 0 bases, J by 3 bases; bases unmatched to a gene: 5. CDR3 length: 15 amino acids, cysteine to phenylalanine. The only DNA kept is the CDR3, 45 bases in frame from the first base. CDR1 and CDR2 (MNHEY, SVGAGI) derive from the germline V gene.

Donors formed part of the validation cohort, which comprised over a hundred subjects and was distinct from the first cohort of roughly 600 subjects. Worth noting for this clone: It has no known antigen specificity. Base qualities are not recorded, but no much larger clone differs from it by a single base.

The chain employs TRBV6-5 and TRBJ2-7; the junction holds 7 bases that match TRBD1. This TCR derives from a man younger than 35 in good health and CMV-seropositive. Sequences were obtained from PBMCs. At the DNA level, the sequence is TGTGCCAGCAGTTACTCCGTTCGACAGGGCTACGAGCAGTACTTC. Translation gives CASSYSVRQGYEQYF.